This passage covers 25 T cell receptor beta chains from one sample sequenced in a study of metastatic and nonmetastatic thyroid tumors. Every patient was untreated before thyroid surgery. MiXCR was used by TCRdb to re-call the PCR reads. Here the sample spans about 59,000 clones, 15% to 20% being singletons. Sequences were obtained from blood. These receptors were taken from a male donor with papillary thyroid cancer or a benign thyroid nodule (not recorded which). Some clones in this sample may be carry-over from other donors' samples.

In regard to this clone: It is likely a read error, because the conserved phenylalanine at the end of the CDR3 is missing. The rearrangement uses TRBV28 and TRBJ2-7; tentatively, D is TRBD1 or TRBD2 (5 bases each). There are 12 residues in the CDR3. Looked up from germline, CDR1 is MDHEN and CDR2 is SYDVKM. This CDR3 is CARSLLRGEQYL. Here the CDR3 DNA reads TGTGCCAGAAGTTTGTTGAGGGGCGAGCAGTACTTA.

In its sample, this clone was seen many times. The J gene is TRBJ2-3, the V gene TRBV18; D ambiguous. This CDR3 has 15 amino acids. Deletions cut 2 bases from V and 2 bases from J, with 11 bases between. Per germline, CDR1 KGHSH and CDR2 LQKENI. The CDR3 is CASSPKGGLTDTQYF. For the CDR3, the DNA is TGTGCCAGCTCACCAAAGGGCGGCCTCACAGATACGCAGTATTTT.

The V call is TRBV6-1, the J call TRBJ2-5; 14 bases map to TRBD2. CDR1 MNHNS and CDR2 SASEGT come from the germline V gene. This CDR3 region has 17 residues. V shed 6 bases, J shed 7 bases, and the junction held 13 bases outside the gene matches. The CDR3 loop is CASRSRGTSGSWVTQYF. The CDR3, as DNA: TGTGCCAGCAGGTCCCGAGGGACTAGCGGGAGTTGGGTGACCCAGTACTTC.

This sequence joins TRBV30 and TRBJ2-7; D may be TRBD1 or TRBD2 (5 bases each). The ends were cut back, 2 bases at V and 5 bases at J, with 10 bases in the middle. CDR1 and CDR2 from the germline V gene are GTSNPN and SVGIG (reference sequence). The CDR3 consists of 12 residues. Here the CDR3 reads CAWSWGSHEQYF. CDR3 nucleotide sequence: TGTGCCTGGAGTTGGGGGTCCCACGAGCAGTACTTC.

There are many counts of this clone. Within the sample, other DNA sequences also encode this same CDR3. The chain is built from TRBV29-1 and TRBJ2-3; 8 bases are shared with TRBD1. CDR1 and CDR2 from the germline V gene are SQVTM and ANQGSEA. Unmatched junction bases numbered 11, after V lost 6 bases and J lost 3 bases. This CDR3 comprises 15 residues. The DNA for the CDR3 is TGCAGCGTCGCCCCGGACAGGGCTCCGACAGATACGCAGTATTTT. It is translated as CSVAPDRAPTDTQYF.

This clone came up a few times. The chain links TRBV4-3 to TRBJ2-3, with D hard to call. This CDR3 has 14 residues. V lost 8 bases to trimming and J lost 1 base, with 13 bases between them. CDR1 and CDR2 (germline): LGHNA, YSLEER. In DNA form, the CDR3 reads TGCGCCAGCGGATCGTGGTTGGGCACAGATACGCAGTATTTT. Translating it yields CASGSWLGTDTQYF.

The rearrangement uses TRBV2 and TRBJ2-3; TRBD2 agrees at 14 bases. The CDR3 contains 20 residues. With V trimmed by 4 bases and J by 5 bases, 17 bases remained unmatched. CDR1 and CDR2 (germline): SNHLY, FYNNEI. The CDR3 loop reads CASSGPGLAGEMRVVDTQYF. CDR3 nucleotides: TGTGCCAGCAGTGGGCCGGGACTAGCGGGAGAGATGAGGGTTGTAGATACGCAGTATTTT.

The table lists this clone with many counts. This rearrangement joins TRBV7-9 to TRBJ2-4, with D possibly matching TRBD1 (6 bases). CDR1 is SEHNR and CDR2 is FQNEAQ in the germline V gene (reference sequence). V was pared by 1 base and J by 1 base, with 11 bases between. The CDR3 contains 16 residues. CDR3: CASSLVRGMAKNIQYF. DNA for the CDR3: TGTGCCAGCAGCTTAGTGAGGGGGATGGCCAAAAACATTCAGTACTTC.

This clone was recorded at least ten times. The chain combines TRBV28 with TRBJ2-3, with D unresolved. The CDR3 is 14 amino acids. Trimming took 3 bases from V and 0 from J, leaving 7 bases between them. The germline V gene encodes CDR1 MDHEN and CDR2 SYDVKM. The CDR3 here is CASSFTESTDTQYF. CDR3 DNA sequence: TGTGCCAGCAGTTTTACGGAAAGCACAGATACGCAGTATTTT.

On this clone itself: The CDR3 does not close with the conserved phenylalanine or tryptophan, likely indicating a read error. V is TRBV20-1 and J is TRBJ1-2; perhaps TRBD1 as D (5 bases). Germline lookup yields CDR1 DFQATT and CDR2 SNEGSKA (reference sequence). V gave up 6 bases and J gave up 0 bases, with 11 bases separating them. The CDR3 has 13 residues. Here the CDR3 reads CSATGGANYGYTS. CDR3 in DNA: TGCAGTGCAACAGGTGGGGCTAACTATGGCTACACCTCC.

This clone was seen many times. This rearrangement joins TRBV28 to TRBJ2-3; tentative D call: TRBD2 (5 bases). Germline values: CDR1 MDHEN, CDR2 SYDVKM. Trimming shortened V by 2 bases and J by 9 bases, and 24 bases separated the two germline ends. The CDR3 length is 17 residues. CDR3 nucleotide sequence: TGTGCCAGCAGTTTAATCCCCAGCGATGGGAGCGGAGACACGCAGTATTTT. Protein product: CASSLIPSDGSGDTQYF.

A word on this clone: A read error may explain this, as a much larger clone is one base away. The CDR3 nucleotides read TGTGCCAGCAGCTTCCTGGGGCTAGGCACAGATACGCAGTATTTT. This gives the protein CASSFLGLGTDTQYF. The chain carries TRBV5-5 and TRBJ2-3; a weak D match, TRBD1 (5 bases). The CDR3 has 15 amino acids. V lost 2 bases to trimming and J lost 1 base, with 11 bases between them. Germline values: CDR1 SGHKS, CDR2 YYEKEE (reference sequence).

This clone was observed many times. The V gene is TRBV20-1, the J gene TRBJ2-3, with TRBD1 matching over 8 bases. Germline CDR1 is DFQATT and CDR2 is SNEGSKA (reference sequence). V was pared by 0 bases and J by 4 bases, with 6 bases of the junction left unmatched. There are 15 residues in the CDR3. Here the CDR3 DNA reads TGCAGTGCTAGAGATCGGCAGGGGGCACCAGATACGCAGTATTTT. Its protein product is CSARDRQGAPDTQYF.

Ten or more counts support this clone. CDR3 residues: CASSLWGGRETQYF. CDR3 nucleotides: TGTGCCAGCAGCTTATGGGGAGGGAGAGAGACCCAGTACTTC. The chain recombines TRBV7-3 with TRBJ2-5; 7 bases agree with TRBD2. With 2 bases clipped from V and 4 bases from J, the junction kept 4 bases outside the gene matches. Germline lookup yields CDR1 SGHTA and CDR2 FQGTGA. This CDR3 contains 14 residues.

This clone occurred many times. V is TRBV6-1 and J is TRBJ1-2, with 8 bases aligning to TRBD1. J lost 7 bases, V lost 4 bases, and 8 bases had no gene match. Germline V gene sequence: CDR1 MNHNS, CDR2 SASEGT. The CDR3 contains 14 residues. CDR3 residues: CASSAGQGAFGYTF. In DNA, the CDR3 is TGTGCCAGCAGTGCCGGACAGGGCGCTTTTGGCTACACCTTC.

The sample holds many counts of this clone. The CDR3, as DNA: TGTGCCAGTAACCGGGCCGGATCTATGAACCCCTATGGCTACACCTTC. Amino acids: CASNRAGSMNPYGYTF. The chain joins TRBV27 to TRBJ1-2; D call uncertain. The CDR3 consists of 16 residues. V gave up 9 bases and J gave up 4 bases, with 24 bases separating them. Germline CDR1 reads MNHEY; CDR2 reads SMNVEV (reference sequence).

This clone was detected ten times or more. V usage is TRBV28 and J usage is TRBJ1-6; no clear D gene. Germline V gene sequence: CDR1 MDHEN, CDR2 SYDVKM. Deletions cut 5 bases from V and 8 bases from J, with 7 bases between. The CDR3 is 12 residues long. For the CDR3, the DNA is TGTGCCAGCAGTCCCCCCGATTCACCCCTCCACTTT. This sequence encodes CASSPPDSPLHF.

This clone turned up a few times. CDR3 bases: TGTGCCAGCAGCCAGAACCGGGACAGCTATGGCTACACCTTC. This encodes CASSQNRDSYGYTF. V usage is TRBV6-1 and J usage is TRBJ1-2; 7 bases align to TRBD1. V gave up 6 bases and J gave up 4 bases; unmatched junction bases: 8. CDR1 is MNHNS, CDR2 SASEGT, per germline. This CDR3 has 14 amino acids.

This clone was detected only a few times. CDR3 in DNA: TGTGCCAGCAGGTACCGGACAGGGTACGATCAGCCCCAGCATTTT. Residues: CASRYRTGYDQPQHF. The genes are TRBV2 and TRBJ1-5; 8 bases match TRBD1. V lost 6 bases, J lost 5 bases, and 9 bases stayed unmatched. CDR1 and CDR2 (germline): SNHLY, FYNNEI. This CDR3 spans 15 amino acids.

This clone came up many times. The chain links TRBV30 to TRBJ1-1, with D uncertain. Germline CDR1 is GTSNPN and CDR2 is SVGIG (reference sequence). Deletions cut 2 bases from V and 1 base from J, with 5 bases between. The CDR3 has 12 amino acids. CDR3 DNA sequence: TGTGCCTGGAGTCTAGGGAACACTGAAGCTTTCTTT. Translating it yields CAWSLGNTEAFF.

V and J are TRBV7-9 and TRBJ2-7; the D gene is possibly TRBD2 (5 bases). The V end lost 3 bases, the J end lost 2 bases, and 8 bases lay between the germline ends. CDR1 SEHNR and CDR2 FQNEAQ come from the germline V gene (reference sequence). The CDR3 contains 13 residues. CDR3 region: CASSFEGAYEQYF. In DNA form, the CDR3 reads TGTGCCAGCAGCTTTGAGGGTGCCTACGAGCAGTACTTC.

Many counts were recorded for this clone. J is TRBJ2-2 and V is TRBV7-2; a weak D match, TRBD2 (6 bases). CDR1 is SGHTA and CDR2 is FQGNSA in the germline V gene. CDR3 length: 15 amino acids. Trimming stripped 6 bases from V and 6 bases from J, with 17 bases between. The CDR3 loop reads CASRPTPGVSGELFF. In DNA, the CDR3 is TGTGCCAGCAGACCCACCCCGGGGGTTTCCGGGGAGCTGTTTTTT. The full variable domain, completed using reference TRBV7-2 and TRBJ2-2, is GAGVSQSPSNKVTEKGKDVELRCDPISGHTALYWYRQSLGQGLEFLIYFQGNSAPDKSGLPSDRFSAERTGGSVSTLTIQRTQQEDSAVYLCASRPTPGVSGELFFGEGSRLTVL.

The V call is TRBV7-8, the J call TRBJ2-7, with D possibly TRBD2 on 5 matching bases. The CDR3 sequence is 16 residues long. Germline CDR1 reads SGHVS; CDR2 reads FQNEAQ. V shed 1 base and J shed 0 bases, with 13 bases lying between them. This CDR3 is CASSLGVDLSSYEQYF. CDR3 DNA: TGTGCCAGCAGCTTAGGCGTGGACTTGAGCTCCTACGAGCAGTACTTC.

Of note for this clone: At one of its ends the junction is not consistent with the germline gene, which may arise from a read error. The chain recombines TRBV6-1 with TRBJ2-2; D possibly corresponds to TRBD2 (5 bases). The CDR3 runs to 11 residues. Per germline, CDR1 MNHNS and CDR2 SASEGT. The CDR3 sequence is CASTSFWEPFF. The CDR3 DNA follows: TGTGCCAGCACTAGCTTCTGGGAGCCGTTTTTT.

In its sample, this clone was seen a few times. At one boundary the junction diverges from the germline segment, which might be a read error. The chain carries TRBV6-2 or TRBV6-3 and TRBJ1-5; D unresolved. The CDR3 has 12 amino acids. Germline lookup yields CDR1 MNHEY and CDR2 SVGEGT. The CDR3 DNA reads TGTGCCAGCAGCCCCTCCAATCATCCCCAGCATTTT. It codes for CASSPSNHPQHF.